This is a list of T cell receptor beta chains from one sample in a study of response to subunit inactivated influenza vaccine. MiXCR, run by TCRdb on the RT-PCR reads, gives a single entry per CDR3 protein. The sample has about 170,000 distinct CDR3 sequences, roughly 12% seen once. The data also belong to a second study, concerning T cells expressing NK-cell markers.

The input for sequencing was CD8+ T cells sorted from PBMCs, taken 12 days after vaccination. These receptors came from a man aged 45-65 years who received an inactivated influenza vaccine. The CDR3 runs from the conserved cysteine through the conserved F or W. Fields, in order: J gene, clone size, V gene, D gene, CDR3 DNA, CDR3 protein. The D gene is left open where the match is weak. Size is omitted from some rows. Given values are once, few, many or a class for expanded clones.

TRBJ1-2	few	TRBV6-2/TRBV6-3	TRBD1	TGTGCCACCCAGGACAGGGGAGGCTACACCTTC	CATQDRGGYTF
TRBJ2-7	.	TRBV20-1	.	TGCAGTGCTAGAGACAGCTACGAGCAGTACTTC	CSARDSYEQYF
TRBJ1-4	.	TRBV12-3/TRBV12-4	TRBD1	TGTGCCAGCAGTCTTGACAGGGGGAGTGAAAAACTGTTTTTT	CASSLDRGSEKLFF
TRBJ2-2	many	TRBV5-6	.	TGTGCCAGCAGTTTAGTAGGAGCGAACACCGGGGAGCTGTTTTTT	CASSLVGANTGELFF
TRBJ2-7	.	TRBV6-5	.	TGTGCCAGCAGTTACTCTCAGGGGTTCAGGGACGAGCAGTACTTC	CASSYSQGFRDEQYF
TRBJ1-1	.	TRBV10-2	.	TGCGCCAGCGGACCCTCGGGGGGACCGAACACTGAAGCTTTCTTT	CASGPSGGPNTEAFF
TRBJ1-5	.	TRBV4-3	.	TGCGCCAGCAGCCAAGACTGGGCGTTGAAGCAGCCCCAGCATTTT	CASSQDWALKQPQHF
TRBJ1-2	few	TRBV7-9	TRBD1	TGTGCCAGCAGCTACAACGACAGGGGCGATGGCTACACCTTC	CASSYNDRGDGYTF
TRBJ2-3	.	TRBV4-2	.	TGTGCCAGCAGCACATCCGGGGTTAGCGGTCTCACAGATACGCAGTATTTT	CASSTSGVSGLTDTQYF
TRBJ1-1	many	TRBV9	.	TGTGCCAGCAGTGGAGGGGGGAACACTGAAGCTTTCTTT	CASSGGGNTEAFF
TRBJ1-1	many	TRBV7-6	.	TGTGCCAGCAGCTTAGCGTCGGGCACTGAAGCTTTCTTT	CASSLASGTEAFF
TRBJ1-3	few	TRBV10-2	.	TGCGCCAGCAGTGACTTCAGGGCCGGAAACACCATATATTTT	CASSDFRAGNTIYF
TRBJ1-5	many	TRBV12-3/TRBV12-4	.	TGTGCCAGCAAAGGGAGCAATCAGCCCCAGCATTTT	CASKGSNQPQHF
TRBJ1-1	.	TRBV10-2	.	TGCGCCAGCACCAGGGACCGGCTTGAAGTTTTCTTT	CASTRDRLEVFF
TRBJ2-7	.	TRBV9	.	TGTGCCAGCAGCGTAGGTCACCAGGAATCTTACGAGCAGTACTTC	CASSVGHQESYEQYF
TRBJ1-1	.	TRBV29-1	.	TGCAGCGTTGGGCGGATGAACACTGAAGCTTTCTTT	CSVGRMNTEAFF
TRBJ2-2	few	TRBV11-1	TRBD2	TGTGCCAGCAGCCCAACAGGGACTAGACCTCTCGCCGGGGAGCTGTTTTTT	CASSPTGTRPLAGELFF
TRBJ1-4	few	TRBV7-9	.	TGTGCCAGCAGCCGGGACGGGAATGAAAAACTGTTTTTT	CASSRDGNEKLFF
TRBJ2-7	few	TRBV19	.	TGTGCCAGTAGTATAGGGCCGGCGGGCGAGCAGTACTTC	CASSIGPAGEQYF
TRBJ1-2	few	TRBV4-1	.	TGCGCCAGCAGCCAAGAATTAGGAGGGACCTCGCAGAACTATGGCTACACCTTC	CASSQELGGTSQNYGYTF
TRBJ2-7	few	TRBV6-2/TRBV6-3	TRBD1	TGTGCCAGCAAACCGGGACAGGGGTCCTACGAGCAGTACTTC	CASKPGQGSYEQYF
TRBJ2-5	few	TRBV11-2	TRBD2	TGTGCCAGCAGCTTTAGCGGGGGAAAGACCCAGTACTTC	CASSFSGGKTQYF
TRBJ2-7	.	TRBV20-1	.	TGCAGTGCTGACCTCGTGACCCGTGGTGAGCAGTACTTC	CSADLVTRGEQYF
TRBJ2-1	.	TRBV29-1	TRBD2	TGCAGCGTTGAAGGGGGAAGGCGGGAGCCATACAATGAGCAGTTCTTC	CSVEGGRREPYNEQFF
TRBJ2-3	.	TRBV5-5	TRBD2	TGTGCCAGCACCCGCGGGGGGGGGGGCCGCACAGATACGCAGTATTTT	CASTRGGGGRTDTQYF
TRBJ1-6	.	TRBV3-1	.	TGTGCCAGCAGCCAAGATAGGTGGAACGGTTTTAATTCACCCCTCCACTTT	CASSQDRWNGFNSPLHF
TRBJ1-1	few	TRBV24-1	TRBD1	TGTGCCACCAGTGATACACAGGGGGCGGCTGAAGCTTTCTTT	CATSDTQGAAEAFF
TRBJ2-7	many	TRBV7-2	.	TGTGCCAGCAGCCCCGGTTGGGGCTACGAGCAGTACTTC	CASSPGWGYEQYF
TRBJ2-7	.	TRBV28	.	TGTGCCAGCAGTTTATTGGTTTGGGGGCGGGAGCAGTACTTC	CASSLLVWGREQYF
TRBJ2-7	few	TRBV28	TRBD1	TGTGCCACCCTCCGGACAGGGGGGATCTACGAGCAGTACTTC	CATLRTGGIYEQYF
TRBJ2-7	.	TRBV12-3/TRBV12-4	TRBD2	TGTGCCAGCAGTCCGGGACTAGCGGGAGCGATCTACGAGCAGTACTTC	CASSPGLAGAIYEQYF
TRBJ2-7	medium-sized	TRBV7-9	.	TGTGCCAGCAGCTTTCTTAGCTACGAGCAGTACTTC	CASSFLSYEQYF
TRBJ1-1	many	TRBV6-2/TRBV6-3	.	TGTGCCAGCAGTTACTCCCAGGGCCGACAGTTCATGGGGACTGAAGCTTTCTTT	CASSYSQGRQFMGTEAFF
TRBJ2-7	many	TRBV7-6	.	TGTGCCAGCAGTTCCCTATTCAACGAGCAGTACTTC	CASSSLFNEQYF
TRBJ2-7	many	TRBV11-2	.	TGTGCCAGCAGCTTAGGCCCCGGCGGGAACGAGCAGTACTTC	CASSLGPGGNEQYF
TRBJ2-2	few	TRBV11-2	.	TGTGCCAGCAGCTTATTGGTCTCGACAGTGAACACCGGGGAGCTGTTTTTT	CASSLLVSTVNTGELFF
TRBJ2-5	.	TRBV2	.	TGTGCCAGCAGTGCATTCGCGGGAAAAGAGACCCAGTACTTC	CASSAFAGKETQYF
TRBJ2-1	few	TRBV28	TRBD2	TGTGCCAGCAGTTTGACGCGTACTAGCGGGGGGTACAATGAGCAGTTCTTC	CASSLTRTSGGYNEQFF
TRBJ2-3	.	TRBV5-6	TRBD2	TGTGCCAGCAGCTTGATGCTAGCGGGTGATACGCAGTATTTT	CASSLMLAGDTQYF
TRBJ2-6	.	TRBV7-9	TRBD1	TGTGCCAGCAGCGGTGACAGGGGCGGTGGGGCCAACGTCCTGACTTTC	CASSGDRGGGANVLTF
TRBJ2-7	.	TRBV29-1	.	TGCAGCGCAGACCGACTCAGCTCCTACGAGCAGTACTTC	CSADRLSSYEQYF
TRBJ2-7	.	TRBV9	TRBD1	TGTGCCAGCAGCGTAGGTACGACAGGGTCGATGGAGGAGCAGTACTTC	CASSVGTTGSMEEQYF
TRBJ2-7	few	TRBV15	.	TGTGCCACCAGCGGCTTAGAGTACGAGCAGTACTTC	CATSGLEYEQYF
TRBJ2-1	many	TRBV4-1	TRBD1	TGCGCCAGCAGCCAAGCCCGACAGGGAAGCAATGAGCAGTTCTTC	CASSQARQGSNEQFF
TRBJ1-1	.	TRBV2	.	TGTGCCAGCATAACGCGGACTGAAGCTTTCTTT	CASITRTEAFF
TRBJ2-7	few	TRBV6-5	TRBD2	TGTGCCAGCAGTTACGTTATAGCGGGAAAGTACGAGCAGTACTTC	CASSYVIAGKYEQYF
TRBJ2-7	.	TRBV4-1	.	TGCGCCAGCAGCCAAGATACCAGGATAACCTACGAGCAGTACTTC	CASSQDTRITYEQYF